These T cell receptor beta chains were read from a single sample in a study of cytomegalovirus exposure and HLA in healthy donors. Sequencing was performed with immunoSEQ multiplex PCR; in TCRdb, only in-frame clones are kept and a portion is missing. This table holds about 67,000 clones, about two thirds found once. The specimen was PBMCs. The receptor source for this set is a woman aged 25 to 45 in good health and CMV-seronegative. The CDR3 runs from the conserved cysteine through the conserved F or W. The order of the fields is clone size, D gene, J gene, V gene, CDR3 DNA, CDR3 protein. The D gene is left open where the match is weak. Only part of the rows carry a size: once, few, many, or a class if the clone is expanded.

>.|TRBD2|TRBJ2-5|TRBV2
TGTGCCAGCAGTGAGGGGAGGGGAGGTGAGACCCAGTACTTC
CASSEGRGGETQYF
>.|TRBD1|TRBJ1-2|TRBV5-1
TGCGCCAGCAGCTTGGGTTCAGGACAGGGATATGGCTACACCTTC
CASSLGSGQGYGYTF
>.|TRBD2|TRBJ2-3|TRBV4-2
TGTGCCAGCAGCCAACGGTGGAGCGGGGGTTCCACAGATACGCAGTATTTT
CASSQRWSGGSTDTQYF
>few|TRBD2|TRBJ2-3|TRBV6-6
TGTGCCAGCAGTTACTCGCGGGGGGGCGGAGATACGCAGTATTTT
CASSYSRGGGDTQYF
>.|TRBD2|TRBJ2-7|TRBV5-8
TGTGCCAGCAGCTGGGGGGGGACTAGCCTCGACGAGCAGTACTTC
CASSWGGTSLDEQYF
>.|.|TRBJ2-1|TRBV10-3
TGTGCCATCAGTGAGTCAGGGGCCTACAATGAGCAGTTCTTC
CAISESGAYNEQFF
>.|.|TRBJ1-5|TRBV5-1
TGCGCCAGCAGCTTGGATGGGCAGGGCAATCAGCCCCAGCATTTT
CASSLDGQGNQPQHF
>once|.|TRBJ1-2|TRBV6-4
TGTGCCAGCAGTGACTCCGCGGGGCGGGGAGGCTACACCTTC
CASSDSAGRGGYTF
>.|TRBD1|TRBJ2-2|TRBV19
TGTGCCAGCGGACAGGGGAGAATCACCGGGGAGCTGTTTTTT
CASGQGRITGELFF
>.|TRBD2|TRBJ2-3|TRBV10-3
TGTGCCATCAGTGAGTCGGGGACTAGCGGGATCTTGGCAGATACGCAGTATTTT
CAISESGTSGILADTQYF
>.|TRBD1|TRBJ1-1|TRBV6-1
TGTGCCAGCAAGTATAGGGACAGGGTGAACACTGAAGCTTTCTTT
CASKYRDRVNTEAFF
>.|TRBD1|TRBJ1-2|TRBV4-3
TGCGCCAGCAGCCGTTCCATGACAGGGGAGGACTATGGCTACACCTTC
CASSRSMTGEDYGYTF
>.|.|TRBJ2-3|TRBV9
TGTGCCAGCAGCGAGAGCGGGGATACGCAGTATTTT
CASSESGDTQYF
>.|TRBD2|TRBJ2-5|TRBV5-4
TGTGCCAGCAGCTTTAGCGGGGGCTGGATGCCCCAGTACTTC
CASSFSGGWMPQYF
>once|.|TRBJ2-5|TRBV11-3
TGTGCCAGCAGCTCACGGGCCACAGGATTGGGCGAGACCCAGTACTTC
CASSSRATGLGETQYF
>.|TRBD2|TRBJ2-1|TRBV30
TGTGCCTGGACTCAGGCTAGCGGGTTCCACAATGAGCAGTTCTTC
CAWTQASGFHNEQFF
>.|TRBD1|TRBJ2-1|TRBV11-1
TGTGCCAGCAGCCCTTCCCCAGGGGGTAGTGAGCAGTTCTTC
CASSPSPGGSEQFF
>.|TRBD1|TRBJ1-5|TRBV7-2
TGTGCCAGCAGCTCGGGACAGGGACAAAATCAGCCCCAGCATTTT
CASSSGQGQNQPQHF
>.|TRBD1|TRBJ1-4|TRBV25-1
TGTGCCAGCAATACAGGGGCTAATGAAAAACTGTTTTTT
CASNTGANEKLFF
>.|.|TRBJ1-5|TRBV19
TGTGCCAGTAGGACAGGAGATCAGCCCCAGCATTTT
CASRTGDQPQHF
>.|TRBD1|TRBJ1-2|TRBV5-1
TGCGCCAGCAGCCGGGACAGCCCCATTCCGGGAGCTAACTATGGCTACACCTTC
CASSRDSPIPGANYGYTF
>.|TRBD1|TRBJ1-1|TRBV5-1
TGCGCCAGCAGCCCCCACAAGGGGGCGATGAACACTGAAGCTTTCTTT
CASSPHKGAMNTEAFF
>.|.|TRBJ1-2|TRBV6-1
TGTGCCAGCAGTGAGAGACCAAGGACATACTATGGCTACACCTTC
CASSERPRTYYGYTF
>.|.|TRBJ1-2|TRBV7-2
TGTGCCAGCAGCTGGGATCCGGGGGTCTATGGCTACACCTTC
CASSWDPGVYGYTF
>.|TRBD1|TRBJ2-7|TRBV28
TGTGCCAGCAGTTTCCGTGACAGGGGCTTCTACGAGCAGTACTTC
CASSFRDRGFYEQYF
>.|TRBD2|TRBJ2-5|TRBV30
TGTGCCTGGAGTGCGGTAGCGGGGGGTAGGGAGACCCAGTACTTC
CAWSAVAGGRETQYF
>.|TRBD2|TRBJ2-3|TRBV5-6
TGTGCCAGCAGCTTGGCCCCTAGCGGGGGGCCCACAGATACGCAGTATTTT
CASSLAPSGGPTDTQYF
>once|.|TRBJ1-5|TRBV4-2
TGTGCCAGCAGCCAAAACAGGGAACCCCCTCATTTCCGCAATCAGCCCCAGCATTTT
CASSQNREPPHFRNQPQHF
>.|.|TRBJ2-5|TRBV18
TGTGCCAGCTCGCCGAGGGAGACCCAGTACTTC
CASSPRETQYF
>.|.|TRBJ1-2|TRBV15
TGTGCCACCAGCAGAGGACGAGATAGGAGCTATGGCTACACCTTC
CATSRGRDRSYGYTF
>once|.|TRBJ2-5|TRBV30
TGTGCCTGGAGTCTAGGACTACAAGAGACCCAGTACTTC
CAWSLGLQETQYF
>.|TRBD1|TRBJ2-7|TRBV5-1
TGCGCCAGCAGCTTGAACCAGGGGGCGACGAACGAGCAGTACTTC
CASSLNQGATNEQYF
>.|.|TRBJ1-2|TRBV15
TGTGCCACCAGCAGAGATCGGGGGGGGGCCTATGGCTACACCTTC
CATSRDRGGAYGYTF
>.|.|TRBJ2-3|TRBV7-9
TGTGCCAGCAGCTTTGGGGGGATGTATACGCAGTATTTT
CASSFGGMYTQYF
>.|TRBD1|TRBJ2-1|TRBV2
TGTGCCAGCATTCGGTCAGGGGGCTATGAGCAGTTCTTC
CASIRSGGYEQFF
>once|TRBD1|TRBJ2-5|TRBV29-1
TGTAGCGTTGCAGGGACAGGGGAAGGAGAGACCCAGTACTTC
CSVAGTGEGETQYF
>.|TRBD1|TRBJ1-1|TRBV5-1
TGCGCCAGCAGCCTTCACGGACAGGGGGCGAACACTGAAGCTTTCTTT
CASSLHGQGANTEAFF
>few|.|TRBJ2-1|TRBV27
TGTGCCAGCAGTTTAGTTGGTCTGGGCGAGCAGTTCTTC
CASSLVGLGEQFF
>.|.|TRBJ2-1|TRBV7-9
TGTGCCAGCAGCTCACTCCTCCCTATCTCCTACAATGAGCAGTTCTTC
CASSSLLPISYNEQFF
>.|.|TRBJ1-1|TRBV7-3
TGTGCCAGCAGCTTAAACAGGGTGAACACTGAAGCTTTCTTT
CASSLNRVNTEAFF
>.|.|TRBJ2-3|TRBV7-2
TGTGCCAGCAGCTCATTCAGGGGTACAGATACGCAGTATTTT
CASSSFRGTDTQYF
>.|.|TRBJ2-3|TRBV6-5
TGTGCCAGCAGTTACTCAGAGGAACTGAGCACAGATACGCAGTATTTT
CASSYSEELSTDTQYF
>.|.|TRBJ1-3|TRBV30
TGTGCCTGGAGTGCCCCCCCGACAGGAAACACCATATATTTT
CAWSAPPTGNTIYF
>.|.|TRBJ2-3|TRBV6-5
TGTGCCAGCACGCTACTAGCCCCCCCAGATACGCAGTATTTT
CASTLLAPPDTQYF
>.|.|TRBJ2-2|TRBV19
TGTGCCTCGTACCAGGGGTCGAATTGGGGTTCCGGGGAGCTGTTTTTT
CASYQGSNWGSGELFF
>.|TRBD2|TRBJ2-5|TRBV7-9
TGTGCCAGCAGCTCCAGCGGGGGGGCCCAGACCCAGTACTTC
CASSSSGGAQTQYF
>.|.|TRBJ2-5|TRBV7-2
TGTGCCAGCACCTATCGGGCAGGGGGGGAGACCCAGTACTTC
CASTYRAGGETQYF
>few|.|TRBJ2-7|TRBV20-1
TGCAGTGTTGTAGTCCTCTACGAGCAGTACTTC
CSVVVLYEQYF